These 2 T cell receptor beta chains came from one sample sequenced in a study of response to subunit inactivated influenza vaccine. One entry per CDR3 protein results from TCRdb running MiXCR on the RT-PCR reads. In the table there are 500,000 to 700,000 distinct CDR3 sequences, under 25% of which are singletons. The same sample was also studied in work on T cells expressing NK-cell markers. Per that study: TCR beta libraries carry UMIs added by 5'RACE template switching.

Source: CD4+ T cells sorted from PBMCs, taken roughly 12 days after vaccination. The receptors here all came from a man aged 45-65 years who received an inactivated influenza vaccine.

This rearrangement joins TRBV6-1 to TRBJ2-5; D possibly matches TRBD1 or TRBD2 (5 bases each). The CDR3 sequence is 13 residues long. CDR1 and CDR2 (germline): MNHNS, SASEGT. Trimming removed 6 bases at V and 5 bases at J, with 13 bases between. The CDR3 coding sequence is TGTGCCAGCAGCCGAGGGGTTTTGGAGACCCAGTACTTC. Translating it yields CASSRGVLETQYF.

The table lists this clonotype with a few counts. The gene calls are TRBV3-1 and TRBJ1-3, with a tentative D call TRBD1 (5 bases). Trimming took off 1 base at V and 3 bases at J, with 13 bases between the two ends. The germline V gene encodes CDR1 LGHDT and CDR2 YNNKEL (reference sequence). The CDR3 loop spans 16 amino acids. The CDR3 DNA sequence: TGTGCCAGCAGCCAAGGCGCGGGGGGAATTGGAAACACCATATATTTT. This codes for CASSQGAGGIGNTIYF.